This T cell receptor beta chain comes out of a study of identical twins. TCRdb processed the 5' RACE reads anew with MiXCR; each CDR3 protein has one entry. Of about 460,000 distinct CDR3 sequences in the sample, over 12% are singletons; the top ten hold around 0.48%. The CDR3 has 14 residues. The V segment lost 6 bases and the J segment 7 bases; nucleotides outside the gene matches: 9. This clonotype was seen more than once but under ten times. These data also featured in a second study, about yellow fever vaccine responses in identical twins.

What was sequenced was CD4+ T cells sorted from blood. This TCR derives from a young woman in good health. The chain combines TRBV12-3 or TRBV12-4 with TRBJ2-7; the match to TRBD1 covers 10 bases. Written as DNA, the CDR3 is TGTGCCAGCAGCTCCCTTCGGACAGGGGGAGAGCAGTACTTC. This encodes CASSSLRTGGEQYF.